The clone carrying this T cell receptor (beta chain) was seen at least ten times. Its antigen remains unknown. This sample was taken from a study of T cells in Graves' hyperthyroidism and ophthalmopathy. Study outcomes and limitations: From stable hyperthyroidism, ophthalmopathy was separated by a 13 V-J model. Onset of ophthalmopathy came a median 6.5 months after the model predicted it.

The CDR3 extends over 13 amino acids. Trimming removed 0 bases from V and 8 bases from J, with 10 bases in between. Germline CDR1 reads SEHNR; CDR2 reads FQNEAQ (reference sequence). The authors obtained PBMCs from 10 ml of fresh peripheral blood. TCR beta CDR3 regions were amplified from RNA transcripts. First-round RT-PCR of the TCR CDR3 relied on the HTBI primer set. TCRdb re-called the multiplex PCR reads through MiXCR, storing one row per CDR3 protein. Of 400,000 or so distinct CDR3 sequences listed, roughly 15% were seen once; the top ten hold around 19%. The sequence was obtained from a woman under 40 with Graves' ophthalmopathy. The specimen sequenced was blood. J is TRBJ1-2 and V is TRBV7-9; D is uncertain. The CDR3 region is CASSLAMADGYTF. Written as DNA, the CDR3 is TGTGCCAGCAGCTTAGCAATGGCGGACGGCTACACCTTC.